A selection of T cell receptor beta chains follows, all from one sample in a study of T cells after yellow fever vaccination. TCRdb redid the calling of the 5' RACE reads with MiXCR, one entry per CDR3 protein. The table records 250,000 or so distinct CDR3 sequences, more than 3.5% of them present only once. This material consisted of PBMCs, taken 15 days after the yellow fever booster vaccination. The receptors were gathered from a man between 18 and 35 years old who received the YFV17D yellow fever vaccine. Each CDR3 is given with its conserved first and last residue. Fields, in order: D gene, clone size, V gene, J gene, CDR3 protein, CDR3 DNA. A D gene is named only where the DNA matches it firmly. Clone sizes are given selectively: once, few, many, or a class where the clone is expanded.

>TRBD1|many|TRBV11-2|TRBJ2-7
CASSGQGTRYEQYF
TGTGCCAGCAGCGGACAGGGGACACGCTACGAGCAGTACTTC
>TRBD2|many|TRBV20-1|TRBJ2-1
CSATRLAGGSYNEQFF
TGCAGTGCTACTCGACTAGCGGGGGGGTCTTACAATGAGCAGTTCTTC
>TRBD1|many|TRBV7-9|TRBJ2-2
CASSLVGGSAGELFF
TGTGCCAGCAGCTTAGTAGGGGGCAGCGCCGGGGAGCTGTTTTTT
>.|many|TRBV7-2|TRBJ2-2
CASNLRALNTGELFF
TGTGCCAGTAACCTCCGGGCCTTAAACACCGGGGAGCTGTTTTTT
>.|many|TRBV7-6|TRBJ2-7
CASSSAFGRGYEQYF
TGTGCCAGCAGCTCCGCTTTTGGGAGAGGTTACGAGCAGTACTTC
>.|many|TRBV2|TRBJ1-2
CASTLGPYGYTF
TGTGCCAGTACCCTGGGGCCCTATGGCTACACCTTC
>TRBD1|many|TRBV20-1|TRBJ2-2
CSAKGQGASSNTGELFF
TGCAGTGCTAAAGGACAGGGGGCCTCTTCGAACACCGGGGAGCTGTTTTTT
>.|many|TRBV11-3|TRBJ1-1
CASSPGEGEAFF
TGTGCCAGCAGCCCGGGGGAGGGCGAAGCTTTCTTT
>.|many|TRBV15|TRBJ2-2
CATSPRQTGELFF
TGTGCCACCAGCCCGCGTCAAACCGGGGAGCTGTTTTTT
>TRBD2|many|TRBV6-5|TRBJ2-1
CASSQRTSGGVEQFF
TGTGCCAGCAGTCAAAGGACTAGCGGGGGAGTGGAGCAGTTCTTC
>TRBD1|many|TRBV7-9|TRBJ1-4
CASIDNRGPNEKLFF
TGTGCCAGCATTGACAACAGGGGGCCGAATGAAAAACTGTTTTTT
>TRBD1|many|TRBV12-3/TRBV12-4|TRBJ2-3
CATDRGRTQYF
TGTGCCACGGACAGGGGACGGACGCAGTATTTT
>TRBD1|many|TRBV24-1|TRBJ2-3
CATSDPGQGSTDTQYF
TGTGCCACCAGTGACCCCGGACAGGGTAGCACAGATACGCAGTATTTT
>.|.|TRBV12-3/TRBV12-4|TRBJ1-6
CASSFGVPPLHF
TGTGCCAGCAGTTTCGGGGTTCCGCCCCTCCACTTT
>TRBD1|few|TRBV28|TRBJ1-2
CASRPGQTYGYTF
TGTGCCAGCAGGCCGGGACAGACCTATGGCTACACCTTC
>.|many|TRBV6-6|TRBJ1-2
CASSYSGDGNYGYTF
TGTGCCAGCAGTTACAGCGGGGATGGAAACTATGGCTACACCTTC
>.|many|TRBV7-2|TRBJ1-4
CASSLGLEGKLFF
TGTGCCAGCAGCTTAGGGTTAGAGGGAAAACTGTTTTTT
>.|many|TRBV5-1|TRBJ2-5
CASKLLAGMEETQYF
TGCGCCAGCAAGCTGCTCGCAGGGATGGAAGAGACCCAGTACTTC